The TCR beta chain under discussion was sequenced for a study of cytotoxic CD8 clonotypes in ibrutinib-treated CLL. The overall study: IGHV unmutated around 17; relapsed/refractory some ten; treatment-naive approximately 16. The authors obtained response samples at a median of roughly twelve months of treatment, range 6 to 36.

The protocol was immunoSEQ multiplex PCR, while the TCRdb copy is restricted to in-frame clones and leaves out a portion. The table includes over 40,000 clones, 83% detected once. Overall study results and limits: Contraction or stability on treatment was seen for public clonotypes, which were uncommon.

Genomic DNA in an amount of around 1.8 micrograms was extracted from cryopreserved PBMCs and used for the preparation of TCR beta libraries. Concerning this clone: Antigen unknown.

CDR1 is SGHAT and CDR2 is FQDESV in the germline V gene (reference sequence). CDR3 length: 17 amino acids. The V gene lost 5 bases and the J gene lost 0 bases, with 16 bases spanning the gap. This sequence originates from a human donor with chronic lymphocytic leukemia. The specimen was PBMCs, collected after 24 months of ibrutinib treatment. The chain couples TRBV11-1 to TRBJ2-2; TRBD1 or TRBD2 may be the D gene (5 bases each). CDR3 in amino acids: CASSNEGRHANTGELFF. CDR3 nucleotide sequence: TGTGCCAGCAGCAACGAGGGACGGCACGCGAACACCGGGGAGCTGTTTTTT.